Below are 12 T cell receptor beta chains sequenced from a single sample in a study of blood T cell repertoires in COVID-19 (dated by TCRdb to the early 2020s). Library construction relied on the immunoSEQ multiplex PCR assay. Entries here come from immuneACCESS through TCRdb and include only in-frame sequences with V and J called. Some clones fail to appear in such tables; in the studies checked, an unresolved V gene covers under half of the shortfall, and the cause of the remainder is unknown. This sample has under 300,000 clones in its table, and approximately 88% of those were observed once. About 1.8% of the sample goes to the ten largest clones. Sequencing was done on a sample of PBMCs or T cells enriched from blood (not recorded which). These receptors were collected from a woman aged 40 to 50 who had recovered from COVID-19.

V is TRBV5-1 and J is TRBJ2-3, with D possibly TRBD1 on 6 matching bases. In germline, CDR1 is SGHRS, CDR2 YFSETQ. This CDR3 is built from 14 residues. Trimming shortened V by 1 base and J by 6 bases, and 12 bases separated the two germline ends. CDR3 nucleotides: TGCGCCAGCAGCTTGTACAGGGATGGGGATACGCAGTATTTT. This translates into CASSLYRDGDTQYF.

V and J are TRBV6-5 and TRBJ2-3; TRBD2 might be the D (6 bases). V was pared by 2 bases and J by 2 bases, with 11 bases between. Per germline, CDR1 MNHEY and CDR2 SVGAGI. This CDR3 has 15 amino acids. For the CDR3, the DNA is TGTGCCAGCAGTTACAAGGAGGGTCCCACAGATACGCAGTATTTT. This gives the protein CASSYKEGPTDTQYF.

The V call is TRBV18, the J call TRBJ2-7, with D tentatively TRBD1 (5 bases). The V gene lost 3 bases and the J gene lost 2 bases, with 14 bases spanning the gap. Germline values: CDR1 KGHSH, CDR2 LQKENI. This CDR3 comprises 15 residues. For the CDR3, the DNA is TGTGCCAGCTCACCCTCGACAGCACAGACCTACGAGCAGTACTTC. This sequence encodes CASSPSTAQTYEQYF.

The chain is built from TRBV30 and TRBJ2-7, with unresolved D. The CDR3 extends over 12 amino acids. The germline V gene encodes CDR1 GTSNPN and CDR2 SVGIG (reference sequence). Between the trimmed V and J ends, which lost 2 bases and 8 bases, there was a span of 13 bases. CDR3 amino acids: CAWSTRPPQQYF. The CDR3 DNA reads TGTGCCTGGAGTACGCGGCCACCACAGCAGTACTTC.

The DNA for the CDR3 is TGCGCCAGCAGCCAAGTTGGAAGTAGCCACGAGCAGTACTTC. It translates to CASSQVGSSHEQYF. The chain combines TRBV4-1 with TRBJ2-7; no reliable D call. Germline CDR1 MGHRA, CDR2 YSYEKL. CDR3 length equals 14 residues. V shed 1 base and J shed 5 bases, with 12 bases lying between them.

The rearrangement uses TRBV6-5 and TRBJ2-7; D is ambiguous. CDR3 length: 13 amino acids. Trimming removed 2 bases from V and 2 bases from J, with 7 bases in between. Germline CDR1 is MNHEY and CDR2 is SVGAGI. CDR3 DNA sequence: TGTGCCAGCAGTTACCGGTCTGCCTACGAGCAGTACTTC. Translation: CASSYRSAYEQYF.

V and J are TRBV4-2 and TRBJ2-5; 10 nucleotides agree with TRBD2. This CDR3 spans 15 amino acids. V shed 3 bases, J shed 3 bases, and the junction held 4 bases outside the gene matches. Germline V CDR1 and CDR2: LGHNA, YNFKEQ. CDR3 in amino acids: CASSQEAGGKETQYF. In DNA, the CDR3 is TGTGCCAGCAGCCAGGAAGCGGGGGGGAAAGAGACCCAGTACTTC.

This chain joins TRBV2 and TRBJ2-2; 8 bases are a match to TRBD2. Germline CDR1 is SNHLY and CDR2 is FYNNEI. Trimming removed 5 bases from V and 5 bases from J; junction bases left unmatched: 1. The CDR3 length is 13 residues. The CDR3 coding sequence is TGTGCCAGCAGTTCTAGCGGGACCGGGGAGCTGTTTTTT. As protein: CASSSSGTGELFF.

The chain uses TRBV6-5 and TRBJ1-4, with TRBD1 as a possible D gene (6 bases). The CDR3 consists of 14 residues. With 6 bases removed from V and 3 bases from J, the gap between germline ends came to 11 bases. Germline V gene lookup returns CDR1 MNHEY and CDR2 SVGAGI. The CDR3 sequence is CASSWTASNEKLFF. CDR3 coding DNA: TGTGCCAGCAGCTGGACAGCCTCTAATGAAAAACTGTTTTTT.

The chain carries TRBV30 and TRBJ2-7; 8 nucleotides match TRBD1. This CDR3 contains 13 residues. The ends lost 2 bases at V and 7 bases at J; junction bases unmatched: 7. The germline gives CDR1 GTSNPN, CDR2 SVGIG (reference sequence). CDR3 residues: CAWSPQGASEQYF. In DNA form, the CDR3 reads TGTGCCTGGAGTCCCCAGGGGGCAAGTGAGCAGTACTTC.

This clone was recorded only once. This rearrangement joins TRBV12-3 or TRBV12-4 to TRBJ1-5, with D unclear. The CDR3 runs to 13 residues. V was trimmed by 6 bases and J by 3 bases, leaving 9 bases between them. The CDR3 sequence is CASSTLANQPQHF. CDR3 nucleotides: TGTGCCAGCAGCACCTTAGCCAATCAGCCCCAGCATTTT.

This clone was recorded once. This chain uses TRBV2 with TRBJ2-7; 10 bases map to TRBD1. Germline V gene lookup returns CDR1 SNHLY and CDR2 FYNNEI. V trimming: 6 bases; J trimming: 3 bases; junction bases outside the gene matches: 14. The length of the CDR3 is 17 residues. The CDR3 bases are TGTGCCAGCAGCGACCCGGATGGGACAGGGGCTTTCTACGAGCAGTACTTC. Its translation: CASSDPDGTGAFYEQYF.